This entry features one T cell receptor (beta chain) sequence. Antigen unknown. This entry comes from a study of vaccination and CD4 T cells after COVID-19. Study overall: Post-COVID samples had a sampling time that fell a median 101 days after diagnosis (range 35 to 161).

Per germline, CDR1 SEHNR and CDR2 FQNEAQ (reference sequence). This CDR3 has 15 residues. V was cut by 4 bases and J by 1 base, with 13 bases left in between. As for treatment: roughly ten-day PBMC culture with coronavirus spike peptide pools or control peptides (ViraFEST assay). Those CD4+ T cells from the unexposed donor predate the COVID-19 pandemic (2011-2018). Cultured CD4+ T cell DNA underwent sequencing with the Oncomine TCR Beta short-read assay. CD4+ T cells were cultured, and genomic DNA was extracted from them. Each CDR3 protein is one row after TCRdb ran MiXCR on the PCR reads. This sample yields some 5,500 distinct CDR3 sequences, of which approximately 62% are seen a single time; less than 55% belongs to the top ten.

Sequencing was carried out using CD4+ T cells from blood, cultured in vitro. The rearrangement uses TRBV7-9 and TRBJ1-1; D unclear. The TCR was taken from a human donor in good health. The CDR3 region has the DNA TGTGCCAGCAGCTCAGGTCGGGATAGGAACACTGAAGCTTTCTTT. Translation gives CASSSGRDRNTEAFF.